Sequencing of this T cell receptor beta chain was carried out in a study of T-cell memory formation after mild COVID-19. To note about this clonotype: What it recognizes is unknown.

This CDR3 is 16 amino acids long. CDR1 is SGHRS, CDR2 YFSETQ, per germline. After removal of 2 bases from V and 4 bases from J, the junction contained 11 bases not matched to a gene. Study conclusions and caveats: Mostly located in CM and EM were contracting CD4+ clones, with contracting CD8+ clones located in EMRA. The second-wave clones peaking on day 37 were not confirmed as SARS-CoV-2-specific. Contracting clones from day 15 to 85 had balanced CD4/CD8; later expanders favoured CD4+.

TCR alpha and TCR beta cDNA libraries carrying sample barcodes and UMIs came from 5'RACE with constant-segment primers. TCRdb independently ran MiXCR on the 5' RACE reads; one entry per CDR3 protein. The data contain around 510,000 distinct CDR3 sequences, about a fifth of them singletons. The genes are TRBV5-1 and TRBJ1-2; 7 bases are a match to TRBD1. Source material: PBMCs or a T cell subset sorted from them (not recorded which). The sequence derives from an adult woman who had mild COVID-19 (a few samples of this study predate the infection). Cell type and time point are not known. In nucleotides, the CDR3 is TGCGCCAGCAGCTTTGAGGGGGACAGACCGCCCTATGGCTACACCTTC. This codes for CASSFEGDRPPYGYTF.